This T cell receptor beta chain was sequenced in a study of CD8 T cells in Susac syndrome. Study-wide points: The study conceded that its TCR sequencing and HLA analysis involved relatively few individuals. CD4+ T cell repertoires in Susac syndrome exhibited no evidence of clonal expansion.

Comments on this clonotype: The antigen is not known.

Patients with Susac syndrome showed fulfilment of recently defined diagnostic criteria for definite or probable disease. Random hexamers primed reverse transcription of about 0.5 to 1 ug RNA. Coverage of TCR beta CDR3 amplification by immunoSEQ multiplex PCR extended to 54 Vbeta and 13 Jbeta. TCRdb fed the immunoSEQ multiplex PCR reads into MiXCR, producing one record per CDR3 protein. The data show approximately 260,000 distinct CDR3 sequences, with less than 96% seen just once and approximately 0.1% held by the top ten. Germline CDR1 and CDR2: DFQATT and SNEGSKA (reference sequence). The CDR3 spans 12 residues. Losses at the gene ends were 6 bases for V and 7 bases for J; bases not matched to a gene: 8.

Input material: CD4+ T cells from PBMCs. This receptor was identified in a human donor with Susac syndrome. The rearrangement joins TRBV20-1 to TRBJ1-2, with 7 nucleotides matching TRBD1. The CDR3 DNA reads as TGCAGTGCCACGACAGGGTCCGGTGGCTACACCTTC. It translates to CSATTGSGGYTF.